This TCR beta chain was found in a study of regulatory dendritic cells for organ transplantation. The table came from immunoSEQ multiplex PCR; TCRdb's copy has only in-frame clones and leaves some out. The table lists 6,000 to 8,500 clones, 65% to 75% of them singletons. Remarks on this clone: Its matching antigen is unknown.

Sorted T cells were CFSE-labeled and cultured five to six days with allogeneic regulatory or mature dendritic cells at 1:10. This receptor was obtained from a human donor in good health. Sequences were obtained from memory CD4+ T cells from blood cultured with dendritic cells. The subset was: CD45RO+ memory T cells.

The CDR3 region is CASSHSGGRETQYF. Written as DNA, the CDR3 is TGCGCCAGCAGTCATAGCGGGGGTCGAGAGACCCAGTACTTC. The V and J genes are TRBV4-1 and TRBJ2-5; TRBD2 aligns across 9 bases. From germline, CDR1 is MGHRA and CDR2 YSYEKL. V shed 6 bases and J 4 bases; nucleotides not matched to a gene: 6. This CDR3 comprises 14 residues.